Shown below are 31 T cell receptor beta chains from a single sample sequenced in a study of T cells expressing NK-cell markers. After re-calling the 5' RACE reads, TCRdb lists one entry per CDR3 protein, DNA absent. This listing includes a few hundred thousand distinct CDR3 sequences. Sample: blood T cells: a sorted CD56 or NKG2C T cell subset, CD4+ or CD8+ T cells, or bulk PBMC T cells (not recorded which). These receptors all stem from a man between 18 and 29 years old in good health.

This chain uses TRBV7-9 with TRBJ2-5; TCRdb indicates TRBD1, and absent DNA this call remains unverified. The length of the CDR3 is 16 residues. CDR1 and CDR2 (germline): SEHNR, FQNEAQ (reference sequence). CDR3 loop: CASSYPLDSHPLAQYF. Combining the CDR3 with reference TRBV7-9 and TRBJ2-5 gives the whole variable domain DTGVSQNPRHKITKRGQNVTFRCDPISEHNRLYWYRQTLGQGPEFLTYFQNEAQLEKSRLLSDRFSAERPKGSFSTLEIQRTEQGDSAMYLCASSYPLDSHPLAQYFGPGTRLLVL.

V and J are TRBV12-3 or TRBV12-4 and TRBJ2-5; TCRdb indicates TRBD1, and absent DNA this call remains unverified. The CDR3 has 12 residues. The CDR3 here is CASSLTQTVQYF.

The chain employs TRBV5-6 and TRBJ1-2. The germline V gene encodes CDR1 SGHDT and CDR2 YYEEEE. CDR3 size: 14 residues. This CDR3 is CASSLGRTTHGYTF.

The chain carries TRBV9 and TRBJ2-6; without DNA, the TCRdb call of TRBD1 cannot be checked. CDR1 is SGDLS, CDR2 YYNGEE, per germline. This CDR3 spans 18 amino acids. CDR3 sequence reads: CASSVTGAESSGANVLTF.

This chain joins TRBV12-3 or TRBV12-4 and TRBJ1-1. The CDR3 extends over 12 amino acids. CDR3: CASSLADTDAFF.

The chain carries TRBV14 and TRBJ2-3; without DNA, the TCRdb call of TRBD2 cannot be checked. The CDR3 runs 18 residues. Germline V gene data show CDR1 as SGHDN and CDR2 as FVKESK. CDR3 sequence: CASSQDSRASGRSRTQYF. The entire variable domain, with the rest obtained from reference TRBV14 and TRBJ2-3, is as follows: EAGVTQFPSHSVIEKGQTVTLRCDPISGHDNLYWYRRVMGKEIKFLLHFVKESKQDESGMPNNRFLAERTGGTYSTLKVQPAELEDSGVYFCASSQDSRASGRSRTQYFGPGTRLTVL.

This chain links TRBV4-1 with TRBJ1-5; lacking DNA, the TRBD1 call made by TCRdb goes unchecked. Germline values: CDR1 MGHRA, CDR2 YSYEKL. The CDR3 runs to 18 residues. The chain's CDR3 is CASSQEPTGDFSNQPQHF.

The V and J genes are TRBV5-1 and TRBJ2-1; no DNA is available, so the TRBD1 call from TCRdb remains unchecked. From germline, CDR1 is SGHRS and CDR2 YFSETQ. This CDR3 contains 14 residues. CDR3 amino acids: CASSPRADLNEQFF.

CDR3 sequence: CSVGQGGSSGNTIYF. The chain joins TRBV29-1 to TRBJ1-3; without DNA, the TCRdb call of TRBD1 cannot be checked. The CDR3 has 15 amino acids. The germline CDR1 and CDR2 sequences are SQVTM and ANQGSEA.

The rearrangement links TRBV11-3 to TRBJ2-1; TCRdb designates TRBD2, a call that cannot be tested without DNA. The CDR3 runs to 19 residues. CDR1 and CDR2 (germline): SGHNT, YENEEA. The CDR3 sequence is CASSLGGRGYVVSYNEQFF.

The rearrangement uses TRBV27 and TRBJ2-1; as DNA is missing, the TRBD1 call by TCRdb cannot be tested. Germline V gene lookup returns CDR1 MNHEY and CDR2 SMNVEV (reference sequence). The CDR3 runs 18 residues. CDR3 sequence reads: CASSLIHTGLQSYNEQFF.

This chain connects TRBV29-1 to TRBJ2-5; the TCRdb D gene call, TRBD1, has no DNA to confirm it. CDR1 and CDR2 from the germline V gene are SQVTM and ANQGSEA. This CDR3 has 13 residues. This CDR3 reads CSVRDTPQETQYF.

The chain has TRBV29-1 and TRBJ2-5. Germline V gene lookup returns CDR1 SQVTM and CDR2 ANQGSEA. The length of the CDR3 is 14 residues. The CDR3 sequence is CSVEYRMYQETQYF.

The V and J genes are TRBV12-3 or TRBV12-4 and TRBJ2-7; there is no DNA to check the TCRdb D call of TRBD1. There are 14 residues in the CDR3. CDR3 residues: CASSPRQPTTEQYF.

The chain has TRBV7-2 and TRBJ2-4. There are 15 residues in the CDR3. Germline CDR1 and CDR2: SGHTA and FQGNSA. Here the CDR3 reads CASSFQVGPKNIQYF.

The rearrangement joins TRBV4-1 to TRBJ2-1; TCRdb's assignment of TRBD2 cannot be checked, as there is no DNA. Germline CDR1 is MGHRA and CDR2 is YSYEKL. The CDR3 has 12 amino acids. The CDR3 sequence is CASSQELGSWFF.

The chain recombines TRBV20-1 with TRBJ1-1; TCRdb outputs TRBD1, but without DNA this stays unchecked. This CDR3 is 15 amino acids long. CDR1 and CDR2 from the germline V gene are DFQATT and SNEGSKA (reference sequence). The CDR3 region is CSAREFRGPDTEAFF.

V gene TRBV28 combines with J gene TRBJ2-1; TCRdb picks TRBD2, but there is no DNA to check that call. Germline V gene lookup returns CDR1 MDHEN and CDR2 SYDVKM. This CDR3 contains 15 residues. The CDR3 here is CASSLLAGQPNEQFF. The whole variable domain, filled in from reference TRBV28 and TRBJ2-1, reads DVKVTQSSRYLVKRTGEKVFLECVQDMDHENMFWYRQDPGLGLRLIYFSYDVKMKEKGDIPEGYSVSREKKERFSLILESASTNQTSMYLCASSLLAGQPNEQFFGPGTRLTVL.

The V and J genes are TRBV19 and TRBJ2-6; absent DNA, TCRdb's TRBD1 call cannot be checked. The germline gives CDR1 LNHDA, CDR2 SQIVND (reference sequence). The CDR3 runs to 18 residues. CDR3 region: CASSQRGRMESGANVLTF.

The J gene is TRBJ1-2, the V gene TRBV6-5; absent DNA, TCRdb's TRBD1 call cannot be checked. The CDR3 extends over 11 amino acids. In germline, CDR1 is MNHEY, CDR2 SVGAGI. The CDR3 reads CASTNREGYTF.

This chain joins TRBV10-1 and TRBJ1-1; TCRdb proposes TRBD1, but this gene call is untestable without DNA. CDR1 is WNHNN, CDR2 SYGVQD, per germline (reference sequence). The CDR3 is 13 residues long. CDR3 residues: CAAMDQGYPEAFF.

The chain carries TRBV6-2 or TRBV6-3 and TRBJ2-1; TCRdb returns TRBD1, unconfirmable since there is no DNA. Germline V gene data show CDR1 as MNHEY and CDR2 as SVGEGT. The CDR3 totals 14 residues. The CDR3 loop reads CASSYGQGGGEQFF.

The CDR3 spells CASSYPLGGHAYEQYF. This rearrangement joins TRBV6-5 to TRBJ2-7; TCRdb reports TRBD1, a call that lacks DNA to check it against. CDR3 size: 16 residues. Germline V lookup: CDR1 MNHEY, CDR2 SVGAGI.

The rearrangement uses TRBV7-2 and TRBJ2-1; no DNA is available, so the TRBD1 call from TCRdb remains unchecked. Per germline, CDR1 SGHTA and CDR2 FQGNSA. CDR3 length: 16 residues. The CDR3 sequence is CASSLDGTGFYNEQFF.

This chain uses TRBV15 with TRBJ2-2; TCRdb's D call, TRBD2, is unchecked because there is no DNA. The germline gives CDR1 LNHNV, CDR2 YYDKDF (reference sequence). This CDR3 is 16 amino acids long. The CDR3 sequence: CATSRGGLAVTGELFF.

The chain recombines TRBV12-3 or TRBV12-4 with TRBJ2-7; the D gene TCRdb calls, TRBD1, cannot be checked with no DNA. The CDR3 spans 13 residues. The chain's CDR3 is CASGGQGAYEQYF.

CDR3 residues: CASSHWAGDGSYNEQFF. V is TRBV4-1 and J is TRBJ2-1; TCRdb outputs TRBD1, but without DNA this stays unchecked. CDR3 length equals 17 residues. CDR1 is MGHRA and CDR2 is YSYEKL in the germline V gene.

The rearrangement links TRBV7-9 to TRBJ2-1; no DNA is available, so the TRBD2 call from TCRdb remains unchecked. Germline lookup yields CDR1 SEHNR and CDR2 FQNEAQ (reference sequence). The length of the CDR3 is 15 residues. Here the CDR3 reads CASSLPLGDENEQFF.

The chain employs TRBV6-2 or TRBV6-3 and TRBJ2-1; the TCRdb D gene call, TRBD2, has no DNA to confirm it. Per germline, CDR1 MNHEY and CDR2 SVGEGT. There are 13 residues in the CDR3. The CDR3 here is CASSYSTKTTQFF.

The V call is TRBV10-3, the J call TRBJ2-3. This CDR3 contains 15 residues. Germline CDR1 ENHRY, CDR2 SYGVKD. The chain's CDR3 is CAISESEGITDTQYF.

The gene calls are TRBV6-1 and TRBJ2-3; the D call of TRBD2 rests on TCRdb alone, since no DNA is present to check it. This CDR3 has 16 amino acids. The germline V gene encodes CDR1 MNHNS and CDR2 SASEGT. This chain's CDR3 is CASSPGLAETDDTQYF.